These 26 T cell receptor beta chains share one sample of origin, sequenced in a study of CD8 T cells in Susac syndrome. cDNA came from about 0.5 to 1 ug RNA primed by random hexamers. TCRdb passed the immunoSEQ multiplex PCR reads through MiXCR, listing each CDR3 protein once. The table has roughly 250,000 distinct CDR3 sequences, approximately 95% seen once. Sequenced sample: CD4+ T cells from PBMCs. Source of these receptors: a human donor with Susac syndrome.

The chain links TRBV20-1 to TRBJ1-2; D gene uncertain. Germline CDR1 reads DFQATT; CDR2 reads SNEGSKA (reference sequence). The CDR3 sequence is 13 residues long. V lost 3 bases and J lost 1, with 9 bases in between. CDR3: CSARFGVNYGYTF. In nucleotides, the CDR3 is TGCAGTGCTAGGTTTGGAGTTAACTATGGCTACACCTTC.

The chain couples TRBV12-3 or TRBV12-4 to TRBJ2-4; possibly TRBD2 for D (6 bases). V was cut by 8 bases and J by 10 bases, with 12 bases left in between. CDR3 length equals 11 residues. The CDR3 reads CASAFGGIQYF. Written as DNA, the CDR3 is TGTGCCAGCGCTTTCGGGGGTATTCAGTACTTC.

V gene TRBV11-3 combines with J gene TRBJ2-1; 11 bases agree with TRBD2. With 2 bases clipped from V and 6 bases from J, the junction kept 3 bases outside the gene matches. The CDR3 length is 15 residues. Germline loops: CDR1 SGHNT, CDR2 YENEEA. The CDR3 DNA reads as TGTGCCAGCAGCTTAAGGACTAGCGGGTTCAATGAGCAGTTCTTC. It codes for CASSLRTSGFNEQFF.

V usage is TRBV5-1 and J usage is TRBJ2-7; 11 bases match TRBD2. Trimming cost V 5 bases and J 5 bases; bases outside gene matches: 3. Germline CDR1 reads SGHRS; CDR2 reads YFSETQ. This CDR3 has 13 residues. In DNA form, the CDR3 reads TGCGCCAGCAGTCCGGGACTAGCGGACGAGCAGTACTTC. Translating gives CASSPGLADEQYF.

The CDR3 region is CASSALKVPYNEQFF. For the CDR3, the DNA is TGTGCCAGCAGCGCTTTGAAGGTTCCCTACAATGAGCAGTTCTTC. The J gene is TRBJ2-1, the V gene TRBV11-2; no clear D gene. V was shortened by 5 bases and J by 2 bases, with 13 bases between the two germline ends. CDR3 length: 15 amino acids. Germline values: CDR1 SGHAT, CDR2 FQNNGV.

This chain links TRBV29-1 with TRBJ1-2, with 9 bases fitting TRBD1. The CDR3 is 14 residues long. V lost 5 bases, J lost 7 bases, and 11 bases stayed unmatched. Per the germline V gene, CDR1 is SQVTM and CDR2 is ANQGSEA. Here the CDR3 DNA reads TGCAGCGTTCCTAACAGGGGGCGATTACGTGGCTACACCTTC. This codes for CSVPNRGRLRGYTF.

With respect to this clonotype: A read error may account for a junction end that differs from germline. This chain joins TRBV29-1 and TRBJ2-7; D is possibly TRBD1 (5 bases). CDR1 and CDR2 from the germline V gene are SQVTM and ANQGSEA. This CDR3 contains 14 residues. The CDR3 DNA follows: TGCAGCGTTAAAGAAAAGGGGATTCGGTACGAGCAGTACTTC. Residues: CSVKEKGIRYEQYF.

The chain has TRBV2 and TRBJ2-1; 9 bases fit TRBD2. CDR1 is SNHLY and CDR2 is FYNNEI in the germline V gene. The CDR3 runs to 15 residues. J was trimmed by 6 bases and V by 5 bases; bases with no gene match: 8. The chain's CDR3 is CASSSQREASNEQFF. CDR3 in DNA: TGTGCCAGCAGTTCCCAGCGGGAGGCCTCCAATGAGCAGTTCTTC.

This clonotype was observed once. The chain is built from TRBV20-1 and TRBJ1-1; D gene uncertain. CDR1 is DFQATT, CDR2 SNEGSKA, per germline (reference sequence). The CDR3 length is 12 residues. V shed 3 bases and J shed 5 bases, with 10 bases lying between them. DNA of the CDR3: TGCAGTGCTAGCCAACACGAAACTGAAGCTTTCTTT. Its translation: CSASQHETEAFF.

V usage is TRBV28 and J usage is TRBJ2-5; possible D gene TRBD2, 5 bases. Germline V lookup: CDR1 MDHEN, CDR2 SYDVKM. Trimming stripped 4 bases from V and 5 bases from J, with 14 bases between. CDR3 length equals 14 residues. The CDR3 sequence is CASSSRRGLETQYF. The CDR3 nucleotides are TGTGCCAGCAGTTCTCGACGAGGGCTGGAGACCCAGTACTTC.

The chain has TRBV28 and TRBJ2-3; possibly TRBD2 for D (6 bases). Trimming shortened V by 3 bases and J by 8 bases, and 18 bases separated the two germline ends. CDR1 and CDR2 (germline): MDHEN, SYDVKM. CDR3 length equals 15 residues. The CDR3 DNA sequence: TGTGCCAGCAGTTTGGCGGGACCGAAGTTTGGTACGCAGTATTTT. Its protein is CASSLAGPKFGTQYF. Full variable domain (outside the CDR3, taken from reference TRBV28 and TRBJ2-3): DVKVTQSSRYLVKRTGEKVFLECVQDMDHENMFWYRQDPGLGLRLIYFSYDVKMKEKGDIPEGYSVSREKKERFSLILESASTNQTSMYLCASSLAGPKFGTQYFGPGTRLTVL.

This chain uses TRBV20-1 with TRBJ2-1, with a possible D match to TRBD2 (6 bases). Germline V gene lookup returns CDR1 DFQATT and CDR2 SNEGSKA (reference sequence). There are 15 residues in the CDR3. V lost 5 bases and J lost 2, with 16 bases in between. The CDR3 reads CSAALGGGPYNEQFF. The CDR3 region has the DNA TGCAGTGCTGCCCTGGGGGGTGGTCCCTACAATGAGCAGTTCTTC.

This sequence joins TRBV5-1 and TRBJ1-2; TRBD1 matches at 9 bases. V was clipped by 4 bases and J by 7 bases; unmatched bases: 8. Germline-derived CDR1 and CDR2 are SGHRS and YFSETQ. The CDR3 totals 14 residues. CDR3 amino acids: CASSVGTGHGGYTF. In DNA form, the CDR3 reads TGCGCCAGCAGCGTCGGGACAGGGCATGGTGGCTACACCTTC.

The chain combines TRBV30 with TRBJ2-7, with 7 bases fitting TRBD2. The germline CDR1 and CDR2 sequences are GTSNPN and SVGIG (reference sequence). The CDR3 totals 13 residues. Trimming took 3 bases from V and 4 from J; bases not matched to a gene: 6. This CDR3 reads CAWRGLDIYEQYF. In DNA, the CDR3 is TGTGCCTGGAGAGGACTAGACATATACGAGCAGTACTTC.

This chain links TRBV12-3 or TRBV12-4 with TRBJ2-3, with a possible D match to TRBD2 (5 bases). This CDR3 has 12 residues. Between the trimmed V and J ends, which lost 8 bases and 4 bases, there was a span of 10 bases. The CDR3 protein is CASSVRADTQYF. The CDR3 DNA reads TGTGCCAGCTCAGTGAGGGCAGATACGCAGTATTTT.

This sequence joins TRBV7-2 and TRBJ1-2; unclear D gene. This CDR3 is 13 amino acids long. Looked up from germline, CDR1 is SGHTA and CDR2 is FQGNSA. Trimming stripped 7 bases from V and 0 bases from J, with 9 bases between. CDR3 in DNA: TGTGCCAGCACCATCTCGGCTAACTATGGCTACACCTTC. Amino acid sequence: CASTISANYGYTF.

This clonotype appeared once. Here the CDR3 reads CASSQGGPETQYF. In DNA, the CDR3 is TGTGCCAGCAGCCAAGGCGGACCGGAGACCCAGTACTTC. The V gene is TRBV3-1, the J gene TRBJ2-5; D remains ambiguous. The ends were cut back, 1 base at V and 5 bases at J, with 8 bases in the middle. Germline V gene lookup returns CDR1 LGHDT and CDR2 YNNKEL (reference sequence). The CDR3 is made up of 13 amino acids.

The chain links TRBV20-1 to TRBJ2-3, with D perhaps matching TRBD2 (7 bases). With 1 base removed from V and 7 bases from J, the gap between germline ends came to 18 bases. The CDR3 runs 15 residues. Germline lookup yields CDR1 DFQATT and CDR2 SNEGSKA (reference sequence). In nucleotides, the CDR3 is TGCAGTGCTAGAGTAGGCGGGGGCGGCTTGTATACGCAGTATTTT. This translates into CSARVGGGGLYTQYF.

The chain couples TRBV30 to TRBJ1-2; D gene unclear. Trimming took off 0 bases at V and 1 base at J, with 9 bases between the two ends. CDR1 is GTSNPN, CDR2 SVGIG, per germline (reference sequence). This CDR3 has 14 residues. CDR3 protein: CAWSVPQFNYGYTF. Here the CDR3 DNA reads TGTGCCTGGAGTGTACCACAGTTTAACTATGGCTACACCTTC.

CDR3 amino acids: CASSLGSSVYGEAFF. The CDR3 region has the DNA TGCGCCAGCAGCTTGGGATCCAGTGTTTATGGTGAAGCTTTCTTT. The V gene is TRBV5-1, the J gene TRBJ1-1, with D unclear. V lost 0 bases and J 7 bases, leaving 16 bases between the germline ends. This CDR3 comprises 15 residues. The V gene's germline CDR1 is SGHRS and CDR2 YFSETQ.

Here the CDR3 DNA reads TGTGCCAGCAGTTTTCGGACCCCCTCGGGTCACGAGCAGTACTTC. Its protein is CASSFRTPSGHEQYF. The gene calls are TRBV28 and TRBJ2-7; D is unresolved. Trimming shortened V by 3 bases and J by 5 bases, and 17 bases separated the two germline ends. The CDR3 sequence is 15 residues long. Germline V lookup: CDR1 MDHEN, CDR2 SYDVKM.

V usage is TRBV7-9 and J usage is TRBJ1-5; no clear D. The ends were cut back, 3 bases at V and 3 bases at J, with 9 bases in the middle. Looked up from germline, CDR1 is SEHNR and CDR2 is FQNEAQ (reference sequence). CDR3 length: 14 residues. Here the CDR3 DNA reads TGTGCCAGCAGCTTGGACGGCTTCAATCAGCCCCAGCATTTT. It encodes CASSLDGFNQPQHF.

The gene calls are TRBV12-3 or TRBV12-4 and TRBJ1-5; no definite D call. The CDR3 is 16 residues long. V was clipped by 0 bases and J by 6 bases, with 15 bases between them. The DNA for the CDR3 is TGTGCCAGCAGTTTAGCGCATAGGGAGGGTGGTCAGCCCCAGCATTTT. This sequence encodes CASSLAHREGGQPQHF.

The chain employs TRBV12-3 or TRBV12-4 and TRBJ1-1; no firm D call. Trimming cost V 7 bases and J 3 bases, with 12 bases left between them. This CDR3 region has 13 residues. The DNA for the CDR3 is TGTGCCAGCACCCCCTTTCGTTACACTGAAGCTTTCTTT. This codes for CASTPFRYTEAFF.

The chain uses TRBV15 and TRBJ2-1; 7 nucleotides agree with TRBD2. The CDR3 is made up of 17 amino acids. Germline CDR1 LNHNV, CDR2 YYDKDF (reference sequence). V lost 1 base to trimming and J lost 2 bases; unmatched junction nucleotides: 8. The CDR3 spells CATSRGGRRATYNEQFF. CDR3 in DNA: TGTGCCACCAGCAGAGGCGGGAGAAGGGCCACCTACAATGAGCAGTTCTTC.

The rearrangement joins TRBV11-3 to TRBJ2-3; D may match TRBD1 or TRBD2 (5 bases each). Germline CDR1 is SGHNT and CDR2 is YENEEA. V was trimmed by 8 bases and J by 3 bases, leaving 6 bases between them. The CDR3 contains 11 residues. The CDR3 protein is CASWGTDTQYF. The CDR3, as DNA: TGTGCCAGCTGGGGGACAGATACGCAGTATTTT.